The 13 T cell receptor beta chains in this list originate from one sample, sequenced in a study of graft-versus-host responses after intestinal transplantation. Only in-frame clones appear in the TCRdb table, and some are missing; sequencing was by immunoSEQ multiplex PCR. This sample carries some 100,000 clones, less than 90% of them seen once, and the ten largest clones take around 0.86%. No cognate antigen is known for these TCRs. Sequencing was performed on unstimulated CD4+ T cells sorted from spleen or lymph node cells, taken before transplant. The origin of the receptors is a human donor who was the organ donor for an intestinal transplant.

The rearrangement uses TRBV6-1 and TRBJ2-3; TRBD1 agrees at 7 bases. The CDR3 consists of 15 residues. Per germline, CDR1 MNHNS and CDR2 SASEGT. V gave up 4 bases and J gave up 1 base; unmatched junction bases: 5. CDR3 sequence: CASSARTGRTDTQYF. CDR3 sequence (DNA): TGTGCCAGCAGTGCACGGACAGGCCGCACAGATACGCAGTATTTT.

The chain joins TRBV18 to TRBJ2-7, with TRBD2 identical over 14 bases. Losses at the gene ends were 0 bases for V and 0 bases for J; bases not matched to a gene: 4. Germline V gene data show CDR1 as KGHSH and CDR2 as LQKENI. The CDR3 has 18 amino acids. CDR3 protein: CASSPPRTSGGSSYEQYF. The CDR3 nucleotides are TGTGCCAGCTCACCACCTCGGACTAGCGGGGGGTCCTCCTACGAGCAGTACTTC.

This chain uses TRBV7-2 with TRBJ1-5; D call uncertain. V lost 1 base and J lost 8, with 9 bases in between. Germline CDR1 is SGHTA and CDR2 is FQGNSA. The length of the CDR3 is 13 residues. The CDR3 sequence: CASSLVAPEPQHF. CDR3 in DNA: TGTGCCAGCAGCTTAGTAGCCCCGGAGCCCCAGCATTTT. The whole variable domain, filled in from reference TRBV7-2 and TRBJ1-5, reads GAGVSQSPSNKVTEKGKDVELRCDPISGHTALYWYRQSLGQGLEFLIYFQGNSAPDKSGLPSDRFSAERTGGSVSTLTIQRTQQEDSAVYLCASSLVAPEPQHFGDGTRLSIL.

The V call is TRBV6-1, the J call TRBJ1-5; possibly TRBD1 for D (6 bases). The CDR3 extends over 17 amino acids. CDR1 MNHNS and CDR2 SASEGT come from the germline V gene. The V end was cut by 4 bases, the J end by 3 bases, with 19 bases between. CDR3: CASSAIGRDNDNQPQHF. CDR3 nucleotide sequence: TGTGCCAGCAGTGCGATCGGCCGGGACAACGACAATCAGCCCCAGCATTTT.

As DNA, the CDR3 is TGTGCCAGCAGCCAAGGGGGAACTGGAAACACCATATATTTT. Residues: CASSQGGTGNTIYF. The gene calls are TRBV7-7 and TRBJ1-3, with D possibly TRBD1 on 6 matching bases. Germline CDR1 SSHAT, CDR2 FNYEAQ (reference sequence). The V gene lost 5 bases and the J gene lost 2 bases, with 10 bases spanning the gap. CDR3 size: 14 residues.

This chain uses TRBV30 with TRBJ2-7; unclear D gene. V shed 0 bases and J shed 3 bases, with 6 bases lying between them. The V gene's germline CDR1 is GTSNPN and CDR2 SVGIG (reference sequence). The length of the CDR3 is 12 residues. CDR3 nucleotide sequence: TGTGCCTGGAGTGTACGGCTCTACGAGCAGTACTTC. Encoded protein: CAWSVRLYEQYF.

The chain has TRBV28 and TRBJ2-5; TRBD1 matches 8 bases. Germline V gene lookup returns CDR1 MDHEN and CDR2 SYDVKM. The V and J ends lost 8 bases and 3 bases, in that order; junction bases with no gene match: 5. This CDR3 is built from 13 residues. The CDR3 sequence: CASLPDREETQYF. In DNA form, the CDR3 reads TGTGCCAGCCTCCCGGACAGGGAAGAGACCCAGTACTTC.

The V and J genes are TRBV6-1 and TRBJ2-2; 9 bases match TRBD2. Trimming at V came to 3 bases and at J to 4 bases, leaving 6 bases not matched to a gene. The CDR3 runs 16 residues. Germline assignment: CDR1 MNHNS and CDR2 SASEGT. The CDR3 DNA reads as TGTGCCAGCAGTGAGACCGGGACTAGCCGCACCGGGGAGCTGTTTTTT. This codes for CASSETGTSRTGELFF.

The CDR3 DNA sequence: TGTGCCAGCAGTGAAGCGGGCCTCGGGAACTACGAGCAGTACTTC. Encoded protein: CASSEAGLGNYEQYF. The chain links TRBV25-1 to TRBJ2-7; TRBD2 is a possible D gene (5 bases). The CDR3 extends over 15 amino acids. The V and J ends lost 2 bases and 3 bases respectively, with 14 bases between them. Germline V gene data show CDR1 as MGHDK and CDR2 as SYGVNS.

The chain uses TRBV5-1 and TRBJ2-7; D is uncertain. V was trimmed by 0 bases and J by 3 bases, leaving 7 bases between them. This CDR3 comprises 13 residues. Looked up from germline, CDR1 is SGHRS and CDR2 is YFSETQ. Here the CDR3 DNA reads TGCGCCAGCAGCTTGGACAAGATCTACGAGCAGTACTTC. This encodes CASSLDKIYEQYF.

The chain combines TRBV7-2 with TRBJ2-7, with 7 bases matching TRBD1. The CDR3 contains 17 residues. With 3 bases clipped from V and 5 bases from J, the junction kept 16 bases outside the gene matches. The germline V gene encodes CDR1 SGHTA and CDR2 FQGNSA. The CDR3 here is CASSLMGQKAGGHEQYF. CDR3 nucleotides: TGTGCCAGCAGCTTGATGGGGCAGAAGGCAGGGGGTCACGAGCAGTACTTC.

The CDR3 nucleotides read TGTGCCAGTAGTATAACCGGGGTAAACCAGCCCCAGCATTTT. This gives the protein CASSITGVNQPQHF. The chain carries TRBV19 and TRBJ1-5; D is undetermined. Germline V gene sequence: CDR1 LNHDA, CDR2 SQIVND (reference sequence). The V end was cut by 2 bases, the J end by 7 bases, with 12 bases between. The CDR3 has 14 residues.

V usage is TRBV19 and J usage is TRBJ1-6; 8 positions match TRBD1. CDR1 and CDR2 from the germline V gene are LNHDA and SQIVND (reference sequence). The CDR3 covers 16 residues. Trimming cost V 5 bases and J 7 bases; bases outside gene matches: 10. The CDR3 region is CASSLKLTGGNSPLHF. The CDR3 DNA follows: TGTGCCAGTAGTTTAAAATTAACAGGGGGGAATTCACCCCTCCACTTT.